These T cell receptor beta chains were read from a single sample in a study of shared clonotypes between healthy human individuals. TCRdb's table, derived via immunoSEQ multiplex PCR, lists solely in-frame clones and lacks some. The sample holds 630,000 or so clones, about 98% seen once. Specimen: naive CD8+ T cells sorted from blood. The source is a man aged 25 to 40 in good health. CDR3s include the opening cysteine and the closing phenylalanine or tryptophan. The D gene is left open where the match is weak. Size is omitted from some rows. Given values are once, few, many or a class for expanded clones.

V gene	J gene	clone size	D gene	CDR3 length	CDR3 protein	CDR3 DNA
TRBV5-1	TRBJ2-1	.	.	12	CASSTDADEQFF	TGCGCCAGCAGTACGGACGCAGATGAGCAGTTCTTC
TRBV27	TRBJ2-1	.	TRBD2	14	CASKNSGGYNEQFF	TGTGCCAGCAAAAATAGCGGGGGGTACAATGAGCAGTTCTTC
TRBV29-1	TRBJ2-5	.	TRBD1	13	CSVWDRGQETQYF	TGCAGCGTTTGGGACAGGGGGCAGGAGACCCAGTACTTC
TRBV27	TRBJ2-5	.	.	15	CASSLMAGAQETQYF	TGTGCCAGCAGTTTAATGGCAGGGGCCCAAGAGACCCAGTACTTC
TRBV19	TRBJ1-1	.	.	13	CAIQPGPWTEAFF	TGTGCCATACAGCCGGGACCCTGGACTGAAGCTTTCTTT
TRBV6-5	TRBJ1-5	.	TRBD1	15	CASSPTGLGNQPQHF	TGTGCCAGCAGCCCGACAGGGTTGGGCAATCAGCCCCAGCATTTT
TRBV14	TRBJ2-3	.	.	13	CASSQELGDTQYF	TGTGCCAGCAGCCAAGAATTGGGTGATACGCAGTATTTT
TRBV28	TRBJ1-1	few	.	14	CASTPFGLNTEAFF	TGTGCCAGCACCCCTTTCGGTTTGAACACTGAAGCTTTCTTT
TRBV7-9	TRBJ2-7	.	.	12	CASSRSSYEQYF	TGTGCCAGCAGCCGTAGCTCCTACGAGCAGTACTTC
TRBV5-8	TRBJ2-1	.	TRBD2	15	CALSRRERLWNEQFF	TGTGCCCTCTCACGGCGGGAGCGGTTATGGAATGAGCAGTTCTTC
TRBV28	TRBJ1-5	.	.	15	CASSFFGYSNQPQHF	TGTGCCAGCAGTTTCTTCGGGTATAGCAATCAGCCCCAGCATTTT
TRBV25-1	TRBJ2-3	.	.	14	CASSVATTTDTQYF	TGTGCCAGCAGTGTAGCGACTACCACAGATACGCAGTATTTT
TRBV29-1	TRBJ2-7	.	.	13	CSVVMGAPYEQYF	TGCAGCGTTGTGATGGGGGCCCCCTACGAGCAGTACTTC